Included here is one TCR beta chain sequence, with context. The repertoire was sequenced with immunoSEQ multiplex PCR; TCRdb's copy has only in-frame clones and lacks some. The sample records about 50,000 clones, almost 95% being singletons. These data originate in a study of T cell changes during pregnancy in multiple sclerosis. Trimming at V came to 5 bases and at J to 1 base, leaving 6 bases not matched to a gene. This CDR3 has 15 residues. In germline, CDR1 is SGHKS, CDR2 YYEKEE (reference sequence). The TCR sequence derives from a female donor with multiple sclerosis, enrolled in a pregnancy study. The V call is TRBV5-5, the J call TRBJ1-3; 7 bases line up with TRBD1. The sample consisted of CD4+ T cells from peripheral blood mononuclear cells, taken in the third trimester of pregnancy. CDR3 bases: TGTGCCAGCAGTTCAAGGGGGCTTTCTGGAAACACCATATATTTT. Its translation is CASSSRGLSGNTIYF.